These 9 T cell receptor beta chains share one sample of origin, sequenced in a study of CD8 T cells in Susac syndrome. Reverse transcription of about 0.45 to 1 ug RNA used random hexamers. One entry per CDR3 protein, called by TCRdb with MiXCR from the immunoSEQ multiplex PCR reads. The data contain about 400,000 distinct CDR3 sequences, 75% to 90% of them singletons. Material for sequencing was CD8+ T cells from PBMCs. These TCRs come from a human donor with multiple sclerosis.

The V and J genes are TRBV7-9 and TRBJ1-1; D is possibly TRBD1 (6 bases). The ends were cut back, 1 base at V and 6 bases at J, with 12 bases in the middle. Germline CDR1 and CDR2: SEHNR and FQNEAQ (reference sequence). The CDR3 has 14 residues. The CDR3 bases are TGTGCCAGCAGCTTAGTTCTGGGGGCCGCTGAAGCTTTCTTT. Amino acids: CASSLVLGAAEAFF.

The V call is TRBV7-6, the J call TRBJ2-1; TRBD2 matches 15 bases. Looked up from germline, CDR1 is SGHVS and CDR2 is FNYEAQ. J gave up 7 bases and V 5 bases, and 3 bases lay outside the gene matches. This CDR3 comprises 15 residues. The CDR3 DNA sequence: TGTGCCAGCAGCCCAGGGACTAGCGGGGGGAATGAGCAGTTCTTC. This gives the protein CASSPGTSGGNEQFF.

The CDR3 loop reads CASSPSTVNTEAFF. CDR3 nucleotides: TGTGCCAGCAGTCCCTCGACCGTGAACACTGAAGCTTTCTTT. The rearrangement uses TRBV6-5 and TRBJ1-1; D gene ambiguous. The CDR3 is made up of 14 amino acids. With 5 bases removed from V and 0 bases from J, the gap between germline ends came to 10 bases. Germline V CDR1 and CDR2: MNHEY, SVGAGI.

The chain joins TRBV28 to TRBJ2-7; D is undetermined. Germline V CDR1 and CDR2: MDHEN, SYDVKM. There are 18 residues in the CDR3. V lost 4 bases and J 3 bases, leaving 25 bases between the germline ends. The CDR3 bases are TGTGCCAGCAGTTCCGAACTCGTAGGCGCGAGGATAAGCTACGAGCAGTACTTC. It specifies CASSSELVGARISYEQYF.

This clonotype was seen a few times. The chain couples TRBV4-1 to TRBJ1-1; no reliable D call. The CDR3 contains 13 residues. Between the trimmed V and J ends, which lost 3 bases and 0 bases, there was a span of 5 bases. The V gene's germline CDR1 is MGHRA and CDR2 YSYEKL. The CDR3 sequence is CASSHGLNTEAFF. The CDR3 nucleotides read TGCGCCAGCAGCCACGGCCTGAACACTGAAGCTTTCTTT.

The J gene is TRBJ1-1, the V gene TRBV6-5, with a possible D match to TRBD1 (6 bases). The germline V gene has CDR1 MNHEY and CDR2 SVGAGI. The CDR3 is 14 residues long. Trimming took 8 bases from V and 2 from J, leaving 15 bases between them. CDR3 in amino acids: CASALDSINTEAFF. The DNA for the CDR3 is TGTGCCAGCGCCTTGGACAGCATAAACACTGAAGCTTTCTTT.

The chain links TRBV10-3 to TRBJ1-2; the D is unclear. Germline CDR1 reads ENHRY; CDR2 reads SYGVKD. V lost 0 bases, J lost 0 bases, and 8 bases lay in between. The CDR3 contains 15 residues. CDR3 nucleotide sequence: TGTGCCATCAGTGAGTCGGCCCGGGCTAACTATGGCTACACCTTC. It codes for CAISESARANYGYTF.

The chain joins TRBV13 to TRBJ1-1; no clear D. V gave up 5 bases and J gave up 4 bases, with 8 bases separating them. CDR3 length: 12 amino acids. Germline V gene data show CDR1 as PRHDT and CDR2 as FYEKMQ (reference sequence). The DNA of the CDR3 is TGTGCCAGCAGCCGCCCGGGCACTGAAGCTTTCTTT. This translates into CASSRPGTEAFF. Based on the CDR3 plus reference TRBV13 and TRBJ1-1, the full variable domain is AAGVIQSPRHLIKEKRETATLKCYPIPRHDTVYWYQQGPGQDPQFLISFYEKMQSDKGSIPDRFSAQQFSDYHSELNMSSLELGDSALYFCASSRPGTEAFFGQGTRLTVV.

V is TRBV5-1 and J is TRBJ2-7; 9 bases are a match to TRBD2. This CDR3 region has 15 residues. Trimming at V came to 3 bases and at J to 5 bases, leaving 9 bases not matched to a gene. CDR1 and CDR2 (germline): SGHRS, YFSETQ. CDR3 loop: CASSSLAGAYDEQYF. The DNA for the CDR3 is TGCGCCAGCAGCTCCTTAGCGGGAGCTTATGACGAGCAGTACTTC.